This is a list of T cell receptor beta chains from one sample in a study of follicular helper T cells after annual influenza vaccination. Only in-frame clones appear in the TCRdb table, and some are missing; sequencing was by immunoSEQ multiplex PCR. The sample has about 10,000 clones; under 90% are singletons. This specimen was CXCR5- memory CD4+ T cells sorted from blood, taken 7 days after influenza vaccination. The origin of the receptors is an adult who received the influenza vaccine. Both conserved end residues are trimmed from each CDR3.

TRBJ2-5 TRBV7-9 ASSLGLAGGQETQY
TRBJ2-7 TRBV4-3 ASSQESAGRSYEQY
TRBJ2-3 TRBV7-2 ASSSSTGFSDTQY
TRBJ2-3 TRBV9 ASSVGGPADTQY
TRBJ1-2 TRBV19 ASTTGYDGYT
TRBJ1-2 TRBV7-2 ASSLVRTANYGYT
TRBJ2-5 TRBV2 ASSSGGETQY
TRBJ1-6 TRBV5-1 ASSLAVGNSPLH
TRBJ2-6 TRBV10-3 AISSRDRESGANVLT
TRBJ1-4 TRBV7-2 ASSLATGQWEKLF
TRBJ1-5 TRBV9 ASSPHTGILNQPQH
TRBJ2-1 TRBV19 ASSIGRLKAGGPNEQF
TRBJ2-7 TRBV7-2 ASSLRSLDRSNEQY
TRBJ1-2 TRBV27 ASSLRGGGAANYGYT
TRBJ2-7 TRBV21-1 ASSLTVATLLDEQY
TRBJ2-3 TRBV4-2 ASSQDEGRGLDTQY
TRBJ1-6 TRBV4-3 ASSQDSRGLNSPLH
TRBJ2-3 TRBV9 ASSVATLAGDTQY
TRBJ1-1 TRBV4-3 ASSQVPLALTEAF
TRBJ2-5 TRBV5-4 ASSTRDRGDWTQY
TRBJ1-6 TRBV6-1 ASSGGAYNSPLH
TRBJ2-5 TRBV19 ASSSRRGNVGGETQY
TRBJ1-6 TRBV6-4 ASRREGGAGTPLH
TRBJ1-4 TRBV5-4 ASSIGTGGTSNEKLF
TRBJ1-2 TRBV5-1 ASRAGAYGYT
TRBJ1-5 TRBV5-6 ASSLGQSSNQPQH
TRBJ1-1 TRBV10-3 AISESRQSRTEAF
TRBJ2-5 TRBV5-8 ASSLGREEETQY
TRBJ2-3 TRBV19 ASSIDRAGGMSTDTQY
TRBJ2-7 TRBV7-2 ASSLVSSGTSIYEQY
TRBJ1-3 TRBV11-3 ASSPGTVAGNTIY
TRBJ1-1 TRBV15 ATSRVVTGFTEAF
TRBJ1-5 TRBV4-3 ASSQDQNQPQH
TRBJ2-5 TRBV9 ASSVGGLKETQY
TRBJ2-3 TRBV29-1 TAGGGEVTDTQY
TRBJ2-3 TRBV7-8 ASSKNTDTQY
TRBJ2-7 TRBV6-4 ASSEYPGQGTYEQY
TRBJ2-1 TRBV7-6 ASSLGIRQGPGNEQF
TRBJ2-2 TRBV4-3 ASSQQGLKTGELF
TRBJ1-2 TRBV7-9 ASNLQGASGYT
TRBJ2-5 TRBV29-1 SVAQGGAITQY
TRBJ1-1 TRBV29-1 SVDRQNTEAF
TRBJ2-7 TRBV5-1 ASRRTGVKQY
TRBJ2-1 TRBV27 ASSQDRVRHNEQF
TRBJ2-1 TRBV25-1 ASSELGGQSNEQF
TRBJ2-3 TRBV27 ASRLGSLLVGTDTQY